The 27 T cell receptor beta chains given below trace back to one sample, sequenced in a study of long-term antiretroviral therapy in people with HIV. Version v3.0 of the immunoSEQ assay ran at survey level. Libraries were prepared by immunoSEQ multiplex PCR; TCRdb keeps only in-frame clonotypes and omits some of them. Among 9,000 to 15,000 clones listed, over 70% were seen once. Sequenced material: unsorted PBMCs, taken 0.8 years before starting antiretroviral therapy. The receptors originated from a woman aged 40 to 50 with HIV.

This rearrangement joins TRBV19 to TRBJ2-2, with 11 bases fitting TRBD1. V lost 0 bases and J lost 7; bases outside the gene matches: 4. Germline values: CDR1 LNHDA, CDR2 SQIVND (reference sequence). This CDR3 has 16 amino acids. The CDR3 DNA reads TGTGCCAGTAGTATAGATTGGACAGGGGGCAACGGGGAGCTGTTTTTT. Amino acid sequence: CASSIDWTGGNGELFF. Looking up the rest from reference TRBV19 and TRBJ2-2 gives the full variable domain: DGGITQSPKYLFRKEGQNVTLSCEQNLNHDAMYWYRQDPGQGLRLIYYSQIVNDFQKGDIAEGYSVSREKKESFPLTVTSAQKNPTAFYLCASSIDWTGGNGELFFGEGSRLTVL.

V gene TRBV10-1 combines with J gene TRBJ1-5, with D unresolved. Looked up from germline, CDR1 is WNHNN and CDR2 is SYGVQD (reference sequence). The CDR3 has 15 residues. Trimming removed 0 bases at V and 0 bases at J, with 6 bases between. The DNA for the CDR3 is TGCGCCAGCAGTGAGTCAAGTAATAGCAATCAGCCCCAGCATTTT. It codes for CASSESSNSNQPQHF.

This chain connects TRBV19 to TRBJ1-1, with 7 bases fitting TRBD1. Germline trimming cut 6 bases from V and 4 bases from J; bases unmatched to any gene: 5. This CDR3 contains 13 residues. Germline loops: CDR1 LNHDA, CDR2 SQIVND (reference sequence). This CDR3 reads CASRPGQATEAFF. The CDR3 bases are TGTGCCAGTAGACCTGGACAGGCCACTGAAGCTTTCTTT.

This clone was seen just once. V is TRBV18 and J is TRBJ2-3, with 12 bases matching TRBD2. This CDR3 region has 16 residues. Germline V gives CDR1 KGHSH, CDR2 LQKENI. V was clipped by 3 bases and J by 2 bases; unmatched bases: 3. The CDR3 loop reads CASSPGLAGNTDTQYF. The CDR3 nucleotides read TGTGCCAGCTCACCCGGACTAGCGGGAAACACAGATACGCAGTATTTT.

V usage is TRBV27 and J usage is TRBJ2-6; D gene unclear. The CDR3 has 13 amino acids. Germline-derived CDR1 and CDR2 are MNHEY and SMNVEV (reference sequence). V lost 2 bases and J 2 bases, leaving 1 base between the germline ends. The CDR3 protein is CASSLTGANVLTF. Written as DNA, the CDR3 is TGTGCCAGCAGTTTAACTGGGGCCAACGTCCTGACTTTC.

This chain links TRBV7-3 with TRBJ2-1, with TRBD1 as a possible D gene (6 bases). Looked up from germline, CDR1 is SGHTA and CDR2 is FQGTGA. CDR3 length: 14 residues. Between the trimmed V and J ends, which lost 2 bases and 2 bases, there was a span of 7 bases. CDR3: CASSLGQTYNEQFF. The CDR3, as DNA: TGTGCCAGCAGCTTAGGACAGACCTACAATGAGCAGTTCTTC.

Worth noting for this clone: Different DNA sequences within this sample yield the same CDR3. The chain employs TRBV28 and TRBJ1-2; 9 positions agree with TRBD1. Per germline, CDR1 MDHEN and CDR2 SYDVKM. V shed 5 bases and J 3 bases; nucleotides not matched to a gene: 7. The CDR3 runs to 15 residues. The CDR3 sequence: CASSLRDRADYGYTF. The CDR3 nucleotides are TGTGCCAGCAGTCTCCGGGACAGGGCTGACTATGGCTACACCTTC.

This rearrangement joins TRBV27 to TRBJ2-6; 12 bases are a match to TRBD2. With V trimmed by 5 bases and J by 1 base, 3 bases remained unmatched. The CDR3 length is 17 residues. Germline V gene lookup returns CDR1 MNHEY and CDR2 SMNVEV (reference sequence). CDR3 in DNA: TGTGCCAGCAGTACCGGGACTAGCGGGTCTGGGGCCAACGTCCTGACTTTC. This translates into CASSTGTSGSGANVLTF.

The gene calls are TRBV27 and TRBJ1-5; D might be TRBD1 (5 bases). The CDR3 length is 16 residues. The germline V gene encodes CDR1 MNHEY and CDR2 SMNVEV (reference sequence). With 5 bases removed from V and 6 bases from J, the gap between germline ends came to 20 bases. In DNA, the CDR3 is TGTGCCAGCAGTCCTTGGACGGGGGGACCTGGTCAGCCCCAGCATTTT. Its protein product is CASSPWTGGPGQPQHF.

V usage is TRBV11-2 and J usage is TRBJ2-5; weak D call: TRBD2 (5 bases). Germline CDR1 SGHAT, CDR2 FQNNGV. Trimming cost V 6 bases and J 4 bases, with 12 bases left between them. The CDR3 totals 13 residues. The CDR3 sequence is CASRPQLAETQYF. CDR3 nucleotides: TGTGCCAGCAGACCGCAGCTAGCAGAGACCCAGTACTTC. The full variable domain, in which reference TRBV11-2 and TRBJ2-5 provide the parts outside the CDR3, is EAGVAQSPRYKIIEKRQSVAFWCNPISGHATLYWYQQILGQGPKLLIQFQNNGVVDDSQLPKDRFSAERLKGVDSTLKIQPAKLEDSAVYLCASRPQLAETQYFGPGTRLLVL.

As DNA, the CDR3 is TGTGCCAGCAGCACCGGACAGGGGAACGACGAGCAGTACTTC. Its protein is CASSTGQGNDEQYF. The genes are TRBV9 and TRBJ2-7; 9 bases map to TRBD1. The CDR3 runs to 14 residues. CDR1 is SGDLS, CDR2 YYNGEE, per germline. The V and J ends lost 4 bases and 5 bases, in that order; junction bases with no gene match: 7.

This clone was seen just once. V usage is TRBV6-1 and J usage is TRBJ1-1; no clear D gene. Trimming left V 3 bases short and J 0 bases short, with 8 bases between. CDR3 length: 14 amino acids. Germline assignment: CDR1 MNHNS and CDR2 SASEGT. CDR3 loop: CASSDPGLNTEAFF. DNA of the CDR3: TGTGCCAGCAGTGATCCGGGATTGAACACTGAAGCTTTCTTT.

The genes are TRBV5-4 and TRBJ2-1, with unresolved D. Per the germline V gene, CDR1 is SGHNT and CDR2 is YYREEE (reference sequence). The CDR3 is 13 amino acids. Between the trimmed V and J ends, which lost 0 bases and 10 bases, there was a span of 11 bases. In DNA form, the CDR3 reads TGTGCCAGCAGCTTGGACGAGATGGGGGAGCAGTTCTTC. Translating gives CASSLDEMGEQFF.

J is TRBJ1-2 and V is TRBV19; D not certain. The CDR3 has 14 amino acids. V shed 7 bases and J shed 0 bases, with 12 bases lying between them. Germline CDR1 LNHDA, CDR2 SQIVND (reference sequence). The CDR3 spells CASKGYGANYGYTF. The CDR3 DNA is TGTGCCAGTAAAGGGTACGGAGCTAACTATGGCTACACCTTC.

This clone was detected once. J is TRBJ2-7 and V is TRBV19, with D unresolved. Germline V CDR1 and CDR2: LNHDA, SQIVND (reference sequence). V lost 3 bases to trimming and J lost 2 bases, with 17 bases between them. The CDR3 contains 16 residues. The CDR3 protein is CASSIAAMPNPYEQYF. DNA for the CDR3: TGTGCCAGTAGTATCGCGGCGATGCCGAATCCCTACGAGCAGTACTTC.

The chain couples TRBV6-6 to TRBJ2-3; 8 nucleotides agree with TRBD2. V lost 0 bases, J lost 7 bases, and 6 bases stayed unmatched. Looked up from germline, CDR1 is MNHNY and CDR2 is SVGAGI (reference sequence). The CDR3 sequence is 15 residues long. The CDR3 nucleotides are TGTGCCAGCAGTTACTCAGCTAGCGGGTCTTATACGCAGTATTTT. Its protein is CASSYSASGSYTQYF.

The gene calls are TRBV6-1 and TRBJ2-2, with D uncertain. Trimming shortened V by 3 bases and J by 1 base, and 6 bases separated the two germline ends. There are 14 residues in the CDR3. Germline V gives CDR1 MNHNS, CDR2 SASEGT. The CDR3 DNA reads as TGTGCCAGCAGTGAGACCGGGAACACCGGGGAGCTGTTTTTT. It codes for CASSETGNTGELFF.

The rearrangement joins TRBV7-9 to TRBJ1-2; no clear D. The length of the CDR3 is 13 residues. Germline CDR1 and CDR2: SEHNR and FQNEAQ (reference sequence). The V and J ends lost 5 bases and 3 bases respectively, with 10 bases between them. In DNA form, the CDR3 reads TGTGCCAGCAGCACTTCGTCGGACTATGGCTACACCTTC. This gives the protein CASSTSSDYGYTF.

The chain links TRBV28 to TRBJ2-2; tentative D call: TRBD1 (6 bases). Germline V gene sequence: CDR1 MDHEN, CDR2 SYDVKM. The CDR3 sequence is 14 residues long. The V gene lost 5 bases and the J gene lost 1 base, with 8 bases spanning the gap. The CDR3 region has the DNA TGTGCCAGCAGTCCGGGACAGAACACCGGGGAGCTGTTTTTT. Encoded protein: CASSPGQNTGELFF. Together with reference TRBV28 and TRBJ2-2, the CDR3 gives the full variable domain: DVKVTQSSRYLVKRTGEKVFLECVQDMDHENMFWYRQDPGLGLRLIYFSYDVKMKEKGDIPEGYSVSREKKERFSLILESASTNQTSMYLCASSPGQNTGELFFGEGSRLTVL.

In DNA form, the CDR3 reads TGTGCCAGCAGCCAACTGTATCCAGGTTCGGGGACCCAGTACTTC. Residues: CASSQLYPGSGTQYF. The V and J genes are TRBV14 and TRBJ2-5; D gene uncertain. The length of the CDR3 is 15 residues. Germline assignment: CDR1 SGHDN and CDR2 FVKESK. The V and J ends lost 2 bases and 7 bases respectively, with 17 bases between them.

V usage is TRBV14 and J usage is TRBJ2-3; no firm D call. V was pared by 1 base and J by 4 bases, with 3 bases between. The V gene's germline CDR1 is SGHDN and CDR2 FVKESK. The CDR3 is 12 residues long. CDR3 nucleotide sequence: TGTGCCAGCAGCCAAGTAGCAGATACGCAGTATTTT. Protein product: CASSQVADTQYF. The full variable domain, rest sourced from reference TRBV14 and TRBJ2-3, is EAGVTQFPSHSVIEKGQTVTLRCDPISGHDNLYWYRRVMGKEIKFLLHFVKESKQDESGMPNNRFLAERTGGTYSTLKVQPAELEDSGVYFCASSQVADTQYFGPGTRLTVL.

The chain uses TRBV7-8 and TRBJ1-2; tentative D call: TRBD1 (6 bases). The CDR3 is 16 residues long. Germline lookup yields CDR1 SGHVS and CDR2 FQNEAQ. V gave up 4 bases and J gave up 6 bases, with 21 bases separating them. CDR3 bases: TGTGCCAGCAGCTACCGAGGTACAGAGGGGGGAGATGGCTACACCTTC. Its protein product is CASSYRGTEGGDGYTF.

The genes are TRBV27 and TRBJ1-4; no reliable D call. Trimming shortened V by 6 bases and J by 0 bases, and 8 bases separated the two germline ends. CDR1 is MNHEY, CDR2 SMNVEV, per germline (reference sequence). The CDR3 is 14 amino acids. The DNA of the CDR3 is TGTGCCAGCAGCGGATCAGCAACTAATGAAAAACTGTTTTTT. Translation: CASSGSATNEKLFF.

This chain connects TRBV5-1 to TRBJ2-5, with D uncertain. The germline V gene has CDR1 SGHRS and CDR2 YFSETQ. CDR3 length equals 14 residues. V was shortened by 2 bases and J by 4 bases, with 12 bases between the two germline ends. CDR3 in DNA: TGCGCCAGCAGCTTTGAGACACCGCCAGAGACCCAGTACTTC. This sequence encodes CASSFETPPETQYF.

CDR3 loop: CASSLQGDQPQHF. The CDR3 DNA reads TGTGCCAGCAGCCTACAGGGAGATCAGCCCCAGCATTTT. V usage is TRBV7-2 and J usage is TRBJ1-5; D is possibly TRBD1 (6 bases). The length of the CDR3 is 13 residues. Germline-derived CDR1 and CDR2 are SGHTA and FQGNSA. Trimming left V 5 bases short and J 5 bases short, with 10 bases between. Drawing the rest from reference TRBV7-2 and TRBJ1-5, the complete variable domain is GAGVSQSPSNKVTEKGKDVELRCDPISGHTALYWYRQSLGQGLEFLIYFQGNSAPDKSGLPSDRFSAERTGGSVSTLTIQRTQQEDSAVYLCASSLQGDQPQHFGDGTRLSIL.

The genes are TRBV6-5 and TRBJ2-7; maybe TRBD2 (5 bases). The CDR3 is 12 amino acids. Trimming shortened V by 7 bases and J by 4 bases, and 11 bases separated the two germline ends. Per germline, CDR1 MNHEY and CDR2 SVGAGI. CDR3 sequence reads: CASTDRGYEQYF. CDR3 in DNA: TGTGCCAGCACCGATCGAGGGTACGAGCAGTACTTC.

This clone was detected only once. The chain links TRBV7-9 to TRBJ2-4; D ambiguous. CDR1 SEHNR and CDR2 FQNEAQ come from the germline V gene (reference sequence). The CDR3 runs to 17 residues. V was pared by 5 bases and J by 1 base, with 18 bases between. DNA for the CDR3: TGTGCCAGCAGCATCCCAGCCGGGCCCACGGCCAAAAACATTCAGTACTTC. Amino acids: CASSIPAGPTAKNIQYF.